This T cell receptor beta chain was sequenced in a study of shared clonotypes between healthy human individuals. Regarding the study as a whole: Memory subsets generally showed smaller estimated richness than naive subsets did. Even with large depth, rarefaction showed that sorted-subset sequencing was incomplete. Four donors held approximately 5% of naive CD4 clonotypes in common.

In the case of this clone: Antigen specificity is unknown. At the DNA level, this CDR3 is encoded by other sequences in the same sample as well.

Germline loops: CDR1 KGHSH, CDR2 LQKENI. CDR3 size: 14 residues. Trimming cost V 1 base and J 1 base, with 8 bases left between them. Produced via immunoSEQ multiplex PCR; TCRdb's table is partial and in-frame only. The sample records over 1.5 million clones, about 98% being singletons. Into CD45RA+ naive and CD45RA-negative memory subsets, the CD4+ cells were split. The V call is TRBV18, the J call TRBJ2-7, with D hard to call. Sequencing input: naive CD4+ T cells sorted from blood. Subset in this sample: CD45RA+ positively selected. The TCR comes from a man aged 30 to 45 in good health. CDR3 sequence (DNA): TGTGCCAGCTCACCACTTCGCGATTCCTACGAGCAGTACTTC. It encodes CASSPLRDSYEQYF.